This section outlines one TCR beta chain sequence together with its context. This record belongs to a study of CD8+CD57+ T cells in acquired aplastic anemia. The CDR3 extends over 11 amino acids. The V gene lost 3 bases and the J gene lost 7 bases, with 10 bases spanning the gap. Germline lookup yields CDR1 DFQATT and CDR2 SNEGSKA (reference sequence). Genomic DNA was employed as the template in profiling TCR beta VDJ and CDR3. One entry per CDR3 protein results from TCRdb running MiXCR on the reads. The profile shows 190,000 or so distinct CDR3 sequences, over 60% of them singletons. Sequencing input: sorted CD4+, CD8+, or CD8+CD57+ T cells (not recorded which) from PBMCs. The V gene is TRBV20-1, the J gene TRBJ2-7; D not resolved. The TCR sequence derives from a human donor in good health. CDR3 residues: CSASLRVEQYF. In nucleotides, the CDR3 is TGCAGTGCTAGCCTCAGAGTGGAGCAGTACTTC.